Below, 23 T cell receptor beta chains from the same sample are listed, as sequenced in a study of tumor T cells in aggressive B-cell lymphoma. Clones were sequenced by immunoSEQ multiplex PCR, and TCRdb holds only the in-frame ones, with some missing. The sample holds 7,500 to 9,500 clones, about 80% seen once. Sequencing used tumor tissue. The receptors originated from an adult with diffuse large B cell lymphoma.

The chain joins TRBV10-3 to TRBJ1-2, with 11 bases identical to TRBD1. The V and J ends lost 0 bases and 7 bases, in that order; junction bases with no gene match: 4. The CDR3 is 15 residues long. Germline CDR1 ENHRY, CDR2 SYGVKD. The CDR3 spells CAISESRGTGGGYTF. CDR3 DNA: TGTGCCATCAGTGAGTCGAGGGGGACAGGGGGTGGCTACACCTTC.

This clone was counted a few times. This chain connects TRBV20-1 to TRBJ2-2; D is ambiguous. CDR1 DFQATT and CDR2 SNEGSKA come from the germline V gene (reference sequence). With 3 bases removed from V and 3 bases from J, the gap between germline ends came to 2 bases. This CDR3 comprises 11 residues. The DNA for the CDR3 is TGCAGTGCTAGCGACACCGGGGAGCTGTTTTTT. Its translation is CSASDTGELFF.

J is TRBJ1-1 and V is TRBV5-1; D uncertain. CDR3 length equals 13 residues. V was trimmed by 1 base and J by 3 bases, leaving 7 bases between them. Germline CDR1 is SGHRS and CDR2 is YFSETQ. The CDR3 sequence is CASSLSSYTEAFF. The CDR3 DNA reads as TGCGCCAGCAGCTTGTCGTCTTACACTGAAGCTTTCTTT.

The chain employs TRBV11-3 and TRBJ2-1; D is unclear. The germline V gene has CDR1 SGHNT and CDR2 YENEEA. The ends were cut back, 2 bases at V and 6 bases at J, with 14 bases in the middle. The CDR3 totals 15 residues. CDR3 in DNA: TGTGCCAGCAGCTTAAGGCTAGGCATCGGCAATGAGCAGTTCTTC. It is translated as CASSLRLGIGNEQFF.

This clone was observed a few times. The CDR3 region is CSVGTLGGAVGLQFF. The CDR3 DNA follows: TGCAGCGTTGGGACCCTCGGGGGGGCCGTAGGTCTGCAGTTCTTC. The chain combines TRBV29-1 with TRBJ2-1, with 8 positions matching TRBD2. The V and J ends lost 4 bases and 12 bases, in that order; junction bases with no gene match: 17. CDR3 length equals 15 residues. Looked up from germline, CDR1 is SQVTM and CDR2 is ANQGSEA.

The V gene is TRBV4-3, the J gene TRBJ2-1; 13 bases agree with TRBD2. Germline V CDR1 and CDR2: LGHNA, YSLEER. Unmatched junction bases numbered 9, after V lost 1 base and J lost 3 bases. This CDR3 is built from 19 residues. CDR3 sequence reads: CASSQGTSGSIGYYNEQFF. The DNA of the CDR3 is TGCGCCAGCAGCCAAGGGACTAGCGGGAGTATAGGGTACTACAATGAGCAGTTCTTC.

The chain has TRBV9 and TRBJ1-3; weak D call: TRBD1 (5 bases). The CDR3 contains 14 residues. Germline loops: CDR1 SGDLS, CDR2 YYNGEE. Trimming stripped 0 bases from V and 3 bases from J, with 7 bases between. The CDR3 nucleotides are TGTGCCAGCAGCGTAGGGGGCGATGGAAACACCATATATTTT. Protein product: CASSVGGDGNTIYF.

The rearrangement links TRBV4-3 to TRBJ2-6; D ambiguous. There are 17 residues in the CDR3. CDR1 is LGHNA, CDR2 YSLEER, per germline. V shed 0 bases and J shed 3 bases, with 12 bases lying between them. CDR3 amino acids: CASSQDFLYFGANVLTF. The CDR3 DNA reads as TGCGCCAGCAGCCAAGATTTTTTGTACTTTGGGGCCAACGTCCTGACTTTC.

V gene TRBV9 combines with J gene TRBJ1-3; D uncertain. Germline V gives CDR1 SGDLS, CDR2 YYNGEE. Trimming pared 0 bases from V and 4 bases from J, leaving 11 bases between. The CDR3 is 15 amino acids. CDR3 nucleotide sequence: TGTGCCAGCAGCGTAGACGCTGTTAGAGGAAACACCATATATTTT. This codes for CASSVDAVRGNTIYF.

Here the CDR3 reads CASSLASGGRAGEQYF. The CDR3 DNA sequence: TGTGCCAGCAGCTTAGCGTCAGGCGGGAGGGCCGGCGAGCAGTACTTC. The genes are TRBV7-6 and TRBJ2-7, with 9 bases lining up with TRBD2. Germline V gives CDR1 SGHVS, CDR2 FNYEAQ. CDR3 length: 16 amino acids. J lost 6 bases, V lost 0 bases, and 9 bases had no gene match.

In its sample, this clone was seen a few times. The chain links TRBV11-2 to TRBJ2-5; possibly TRBD1 for D (6 bases). The germline V gene encodes CDR1 SGHAT and CDR2 FQNNGV. CDR3 size: 16 residues. V dropped 1 base and J dropped 4 bases, with 16 bases sitting between them. In DNA form, the CDR3 reads TGTGCCAGCAGCTTAGCTCGTATGACAGGATTAGAGACCCAGTACTTC. This translates into CASSLARMTGLETQYF.

This sequence joins TRBV6-6 and TRBJ2-5; 7 bases agree with TRBD2. CDR1 and CDR2 (germline): MNHNY, SVGAGI (reference sequence). This CDR3 spans 15 amino acids. The V and J ends lost 2 bases and 3 bases, in that order; junction bases with no gene match: 6. CDR3 amino acids: CASSYGAGAEETQYF. For the CDR3, the DNA is TGTGCCAGCAGTTACGGCGCGGGAGCCGAAGAGACCCAGTACTTC.

The chain carries TRBV7-3 and TRBJ2-2; tentative D call: TRBD2 (5 bases). The CDR3 loop spans 13 amino acids. V was clipped by 3 bases and J by 6 bases, with 8 bases between them. Germline V lookup: CDR1 SGHTA, CDR2 FQGTGA. The CDR3: CASSFGNPGELFF. In DNA form, the CDR3 reads TGTGCCAGCAGCTTCGGGAATCCCGGGGAGCTGTTTTTT.

The chain has TRBV9 and TRBJ1-3, with a tentative D call TRBD1 (5 bases). Trimming cost V 7 bases and J 4 bases, with 12 bases left between them. This CDR3 spans 13 amino acids. Looked up from germline, CDR1 is SGDLS and CDR2 is YYNGEE. CDR3 in amino acids: CASGRVDGNTIYF. Here the CDR3 DNA reads TGTGCCAGCGGCAGGGTAGACGGAAACACCATATATTTT.

The V gene is TRBV5-1, the J gene TRBJ2-1, with 13 bases lining up with TRBD2. The V gene's germline CDR1 is SGHRS and CDR2 YFSETQ. V trimming: 4 bases; J trimming: 5 bases; junction bases outside the gene matches: 3. The length of the CDR3 is 15 residues. CDR3 nucleotide sequence: TGCGCCAGCAGCCGCGGGACTAGCGGGAACAATGAGCAGTTCTTC. It is translated as CASSRGTSGNNEQFF.

The count of this clone is one. The chain joins TRBV28 to TRBJ2-6; weak D call: TRBD1 (6 bases). Germline V gene data show CDR1 as MDHEN and CDR2 as SYDVKM. V lost 7 bases, J lost 2 bases, and 18 bases lay in between. This CDR3 contains 17 residues. DNA of the CDR3: TGTGCCAGCACCCCAACTATATGGACAGCTGGGGCCAACGTCCTGACTTTC. It encodes CASTPTIWTAGANVLTF.

The rearrangement joins TRBV15 to TRBJ2-2, with 8 bases identical to TRBD1. CDR3 length: 15 amino acids. The V segment lost 5 bases and the J segment 7 bases; nucleotides outside the gene matches: 9. Germline CDR1 reads LNHNV; CDR2 reads YYDKDF (reference sequence). CDR3 region: CATSERQGSIGELFF. DNA for the CDR3: TGTGCCACCAGCGAACGACAGGGGAGCATCGGGGAGCTGTTTTTT.

The chain couples TRBV7-2 to TRBJ2-5; weak D call: TRBD1 (6 bases). The germline V and J ends were trimmed by 1 base and 0 bases, with 9 bases remaining between them. This CDR3 region has 15 residues. Germline V lookup: CDR1 SGHTA, CDR2 FQGNSA. The CDR3 DNA is TGTGCCAGCAGCTTAGTAGGGGACAACCAAGAGACCCAGTACTTC. Translating it yields CASSLVGDNQETQYF.

The rearrangement joins TRBV19 to TRBJ1-2; D possibly corresponds to TRBD1 (5 bases). Trimming shortened V by 7 bases and J by 4 bases, and 10 bases separated the two germline ends. Germline CDR1 reads LNHDA; CDR2 reads SQIVND (reference sequence). The CDR3 length is 12 residues. The CDR3: CASKGVAYGYTF. The CDR3 DNA is TGTGCCAGTAAAGGGGTTGCCTATGGCTACACCTTC.

V and J are TRBV6-5 and TRBJ1-2, with D possibly TRBD1 on 5 matching bases. This CDR3 contains 11 residues. V gave up 11 bases and J gave up 5 bases, with 12 bases separating them. The germline CDR1 and CDR2 sequences are MNHEY and SVGAGI. The CDR3 reads CAATGGYGYTF. The CDR3 DNA reads as TGTGCCGCGACGGGGGGATATGGCTACACCTTC.

This clone has a single count. This rearrangement joins TRBV6-4 to TRBJ2-2; 10 bases are a match to TRBD1. V dropped 4 bases and J dropped 5; count of bases not matched to a gene: 4. The CDR3 extends over 15 amino acids. Germline-derived CDR1 and CDR2 are MRHNA and SNTAGT. Written as DNA, the CDR3 is TGTGCCAGCAGTGCGAGACAGGGGGCTACCGGGGAGCTGTTTTTT. Translating it yields CASSARQGATGELFF.

This clone was counted only a few times. The V and J genes are TRBV5-1 and TRBJ2-1; D may be TRBD1 (6 bases). Germline lookup yields CDR1 SGHRS and CDR2 YFSETQ. This CDR3 spans 14 amino acids. The ends were cut back, 4 bases at V and 5 bases at J, with 13 bases in the middle. The CDR3 is CASSPGGDNNEQFF. The CDR3, as DNA: TGCGCCAGCAGCCCTGGGGGCGACAACAATGAGCAGTTCTTC.

The J gene is TRBJ1-3, the V gene TRBV6-6, with D possibly matching TRBD1 (5 bases). The CDR3 loop spans 14 amino acids. The V and J ends lost 6 bases and 1 base respectively, with 10 bases between them. CDR1 and CDR2 (germline): MNHNY, SVGAGI (reference sequence). The CDR3 region is CASRFGGSGNTIYF. The CDR3 DNA reads TGTGCCAGCAGATTCGGGGGTTCTGGAAACACCATATATTTT.